This T cell receptor beta chain was obtained from a study of blood T cell repertoires in COVID-19. Background on the study: Acute and convalescent COVID-19 samples came from the United States, Italy and Spain. Sample material is recorded as cDNA or gDNA derived from T cells, B-cell-depleted T cells, or PBMCs.

Researchers sorted participants into cohorts using their self-reported clinical history. The V gene's germline CDR1 is LGHDT and CDR2 YNNKEL (reference sequence). The CDR3 sequence is 16 residues long. Turning to this clone: The junction shows a germline mismatch at one end, possibly a read error.

In the original processing: Amplifying reference gene primers gave estimates of nucleated cell counts. Sequenced by immunoSEQ multiplex PCR; TCRdb stores in-frame clones only, minus some. Clonal size and the V and J genes are those of that table, whereas D and trimming came from the DNA. Of about 190,000 clones in the sample, approximately 84% were seen once. The source of this sequence is a woman aged 25 to 45 who had recovered from COVID-19. This chain uses TRBV3-1 (or the pseudogene TRBV3-2) with TRBJ1-2; 8 nucleotides agree with TRBD1. The sequencing input was PBMCs or T cells enriched from blood (not recorded which). This chain's CDR3 is CTSSQDLNRGMDGYTF. For the CDR3, the DNA is TGTACCAGCAGCCAAGACTTGAACAGGGGGATGGATGGCTACACCTTC.